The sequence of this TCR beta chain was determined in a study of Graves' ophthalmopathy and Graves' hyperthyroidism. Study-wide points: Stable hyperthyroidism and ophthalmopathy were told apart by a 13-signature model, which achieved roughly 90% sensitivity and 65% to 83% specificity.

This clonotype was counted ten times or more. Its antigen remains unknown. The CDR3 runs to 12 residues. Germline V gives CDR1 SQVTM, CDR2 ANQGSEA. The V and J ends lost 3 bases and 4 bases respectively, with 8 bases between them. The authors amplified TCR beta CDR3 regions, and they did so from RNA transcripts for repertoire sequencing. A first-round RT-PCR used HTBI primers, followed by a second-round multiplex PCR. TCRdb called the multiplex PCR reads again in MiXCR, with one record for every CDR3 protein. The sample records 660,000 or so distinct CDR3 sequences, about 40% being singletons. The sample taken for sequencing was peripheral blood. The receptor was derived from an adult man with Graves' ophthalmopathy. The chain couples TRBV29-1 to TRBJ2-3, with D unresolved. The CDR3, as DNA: TGCAGCGTTGATCGCGGTTCAGATACGCAGTATTTT. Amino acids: CSVDRGSDTQYF.